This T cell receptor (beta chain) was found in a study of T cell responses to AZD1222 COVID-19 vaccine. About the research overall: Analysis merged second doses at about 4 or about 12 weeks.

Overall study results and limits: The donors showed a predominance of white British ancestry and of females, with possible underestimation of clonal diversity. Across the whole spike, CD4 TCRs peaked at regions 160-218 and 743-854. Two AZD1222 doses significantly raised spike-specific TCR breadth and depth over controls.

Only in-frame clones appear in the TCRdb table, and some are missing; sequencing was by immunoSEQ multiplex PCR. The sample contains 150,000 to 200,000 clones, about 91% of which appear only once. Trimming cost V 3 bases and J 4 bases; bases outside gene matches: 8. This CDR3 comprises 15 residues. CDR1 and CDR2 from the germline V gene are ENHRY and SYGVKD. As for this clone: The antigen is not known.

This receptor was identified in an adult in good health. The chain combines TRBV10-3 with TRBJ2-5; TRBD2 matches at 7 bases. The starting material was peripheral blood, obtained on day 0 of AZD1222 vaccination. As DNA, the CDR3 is TGTGCCATCAGTGATGGGGGAGGGCCGGGAGAGACCCAGTACTTC. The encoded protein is CAISDGGGPGETQYF.